This TCR beta chain was sequenced for a study of beta chain features in type 1 diabetes. Study results and caveats: When Type 1 diabetes patients were examined, their TCRB CDR3s proved moderately but significantly shorter in all four CD4+ subsets. The study found that naive, central memory and Treg TCRB repertoires appeared more similar in patients than in healthy donors.

This clone occurred a few times. Its antigen remains unidentified. V lost 3 bases and J 6 bases, leaving 9 bases between the germline ends. The CDR3 has 13 amino acids. Germline loops: CDR1 SEHNR, CDR2 FQNEAQ (reference sequence). Donors underwent one heparinised blood draw, around 120 mL on average. CD45RO/CCR7/CD25/CD127/CD95/CD27 sorting isolated CD4+ naive, central memory, regulatory and stem cell-like memory cells. All of the isolated RNA was reverse transcribed, so expressed TCRB transcripts were sequenced. The average read count of naive, central memory and regulatory T cell samples was approximately 4 million. Produced via immunoSEQ multiplex PCR; TCRdb's table is partial and in-frame only. This table has roughly 700,000 clones, 10% to 15% appearing once.

The specimen sequenced was naive CD4+ T cells from blood. This sequence was found in a man aged 18 to 30 with type 1 diabetes. The chain recombines TRBV7-9 with TRBJ2-1; tentatively, D is TRBD1 (5 bases). CDR3 in amino acids: CASSLQGRNEQFF. In DNA, the CDR3 is TGTGCCAGCAGCTTGCAGGGTCGCAATGAGCAGTTCTTC.